This T cell receptor (beta chain) was profiled in a study of early T cells in non-severe SARS-CoV-2 infection. Study-level information: Bulk RNA isolated from unsorted whole blood underwent sequencing; chains were not paired.

Unique molecular identifiers were added to individual cDNA molecules. TCRdb re-called the 5' RACE reads through MiXCR, storing one row per CDR3 protein. The sample contains more than 95,000 distinct CDR3 sequences, about 10% of which appear only once. Study-level findings and limits: Anti-spike CD8 specificities were favored by VDJdb matching, whose results missed private and CD4 specificities.

The CDR3 runs 14 residues. Germline assignment: CDR1 MNHEY and CDR2 SVGAGI. V was clipped by 6 bases and J by 12 bases, with 23 bases between them. This clonotype has just a few counts. What it binds is unknown. Sequenced here: whole blood, sampled at baseline. J is TRBJ2-5 and V is TRBV6-5; D gene uncertain. The clonotype originates from an adult who was a healthcare worker with PCR-confirmed SARS-CoV-2 infection or an uninfected control (not recorded which). This chain's CDR3 is CASSQLRDTESEYF. CDR3 sequence (DNA): TGTGCCAGCAGCCAACTCAGAGACACAGAGTCGGAGTACTTC.